The 14 T cell receptor beta chains below were found in one sample sequenced in a study of T-cell memory formation after mild COVID-19. TCRdb passed the 5' RACE reads through MiXCR, listing each CDR3 protein once. The data show a few hundred thousand distinct CDR3 sequences, about 21% seen once. Sample: PBMCs or a T cell subset sorted from them (not recorded which). These receptors all stem from an adult woman who had mild COVID-19 (a few samples of this study predate the infection). Cell type and time point are not known.

The sample holds a few counts of this clonotype. The rearrangement links TRBV4-1 to TRBJ1-4; 11 bases align to TRBD1. With V trimmed by 9 bases and J by 8 bases, 5 bases remained unmatched. There are 13 residues in the CDR3. From germline, CDR1 is MGHRA and CDR2 YSYEKL. The CDR3 DNA follows: TGCGCCAGTGGGGACAGGGGGAGCGAAAAACTGTTTTTT. This codes for CASGDRGSEKLFF.

This clonotype was seen only a few times. The chain carries TRBV7-2 and TRBJ1-2, with D perhaps matching TRBD1 (5 bases). The V end was cut by 3 bases, the J end by 3 bases, with 11 bases between. The V gene's germline CDR1 is SGHTA and CDR2 FQGNSA. The CDR3 loop spans 14 amino acids. The CDR3 coding sequence is TGTGCCAGCAGCTTGGATCAGGGCCACTATGGCTACACCTTC. This translates into CASSLDQGHYGYTF.

This clonotype has only a few counts. V gene TRBV20-1 combines with J gene TRBJ2-3; D is possibly TRBD1 (6 bases). Germline V gene data show CDR1 as DFQATT and CDR2 as SNEGSKA (reference sequence). V was pared by 3 bases and J by 6 bases, with 19 bases between. The CDR3 contains 15 residues. The CDR3 loop is CSASRPTGPQDTQYF. CDR3 nucleotide sequence: TGCAGTGCTAGTCGACCAACAGGGCCCCAGGATACGCAGTATTTT.

This clonotype was counted only a few times. The J gene is TRBJ2-1, the V gene TRBV6-2 or TRBV6-3, with 10 bases lining up with TRBD2. Germline V gene lookup returns CDR1 MNHEY and CDR2 SVGEGT. This CDR3 has 15 residues. The ends lost 8 bases at V and 8 bases at J; junction bases unmatched: 12. CDR3 nucleotide sequence: TGTGCCAGCGCCATACTAGCGGGACCTACCGATGAGCAGTTCTTC. Translating it yields CASAILAGPTDEQFF.

The chain recombines TRBV5-4 with TRBJ2-5; possibly TRBD1 or TRBD2 for D (5 bases each). Germline V gene sequence: CDR1 SGHNT, CDR2 YYREEE (reference sequence). Between the trimmed V and J ends, which lost 0 bases and 7 bases, there was a span of 16 bases. The length of the CDR3 is 15 residues. CDR3 in amino acids: CASSLAGPDGVTQYF. The CDR3 coding sequence is TGTGCCAGCAGCTTGGCGGGGCCAGACGGGGTGACCCAGTACTTC.

This clonotype was counted between two and nine times. The chain has TRBV18 and TRBJ2-1; D is possibly TRBD2 (5 bases). The CDR3 is 15 residues long. CDR1 and CDR2 (germline): KGHSH, LQKENI. Between the trimmed V and J ends, which lost 0 bases and 10 bases, there was a span of 16 bases. In DNA, the CDR3 is TGTGCCAGCTCACCACCGAGGCCGGTCCCGGGGGAGCAGTTCTTC. It is translated as CASSPPRPVPGEQFF.

This clonotype was detected only a few times. The rearrangement joins TRBV12-3 or TRBV12-4 to TRBJ2-7; 9 bases are a match to TRBD2. V trimming: 2 bases; J trimming: 7 bases; junction bases outside the gene matches: 9. CDR3 length: 15 amino acids. The CDR3: CASSLRLAGVDEQYF. The CDR3 nucleotides are TGTGCCAGCAGTTTACGGTTAGCGGGAGTGGATGAGCAGTACTTC.

The rearrangement links TRBV7-9 to TRBJ1-1; possible D gene TRBD1, 5 bases. CDR1 and CDR2 (germline): SEHNR, FQNEAQ (reference sequence). The length of the CDR3 is 13 residues. Trimming cost V 8 bases and J 3 bases, with 13 bases left between them. CDR3 sequence: CASDDRSDTEAFF. CDR3 nucleotide sequence: TGTGCCAGCGATGACAGATCGGACACTGAAGCTTTCTTT.

A few counts support this clonotype. The chain links TRBV18 to TRBJ2-1, with D possibly called TRBD1 or TRBD2 (5 bases each). The CDR3 sequence is 17 residues long. CDR1 is KGHSH, CDR2 LQKENI, per germline. The V end was cut by 2 bases, the J end by 6 bases, with 20 bases between. The CDR3 DNA reads TGTGCCAGCTCACCAAATCCCGGGACCAAGCTTATCAATGAGCAGTTCTTC. Its protein is CASSPNPGTKLINEQFF.

As DNA, the CDR3 is TGTGCCAGCAGTTTAGGGGGGAGCGGAGGGTTCTTC. Translating it yields CASSLGGSGGFF. This chain joins TRBV12-3 or TRBV12-4 and TRBJ2-1; D assignment may be TRBD1 or TRBD2 (5 bases each). The CDR3 sequence is 12 residues long. Trimming shortened V by 1 base and J by 15 bases, and 13 bases separated the two germline ends.

This clonotype was seen only a few times. V gene TRBV3-1 combines with J gene TRBJ2-4; weak D call: TRBD2 (5 bases). In germline, CDR1 is LGHDT, CDR2 YNNKEL (reference sequence). The V and J ends lost 2 bases and 3 bases respectively, with 11 bases between them. This CDR3 is 15 amino acids long. The CDR3 protein is CASSQSEGGKNIQYF. DNA for the CDR3: TGTGCCAGCAGCCAAAGTGAGGGTGGCAAAAACATTCAGTACTTC.

This chain joins TRBV19 and TRBJ1-5; D is unresolved. The CDR3 has 14 amino acids. Germline assignment: CDR1 LNHDA and CDR2 SQIVND (reference sequence). With 8 bases removed from V and 4 bases from J, the gap between germline ends came to 15 bases. The CDR3 DNA sequence: TGTGCCAGTTCTGTACCCAGGTGGAATCAGCCCCAGCATTTT. Translation: CASSVPRWNQPQHF.

This clonotype was observed a handful of times. The chain uses TRBV12-3 or TRBV12-4 and TRBJ2-5; D gene unclear. With 2 bases removed from V and 0 bases from J, the gap between germline ends came to 19 bases. The length of the CDR3 is 18 residues. CDR3 sequence reads: CASSLRWFTGRYQETQYF. CDR3 DNA sequence: TGTGCCAGCAGTTTACGGTGGTTTACGGGCCGATACCAAGAGACCCAGTACTTC.

In DNA, the CDR3 is TGTGCCAGCAGCCACCTACAGGGGAACACTGAAGCTTTCTTT. Its translation is CASSHLQGNTEAFF. This rearrangement joins TRBV3-1 to TRBJ1-1; D may be TRBD1 (6 bases). The CDR3 is 14 residues long. Germline V CDR1 and CDR2: LGHDT, YNNKEL (reference sequence). V gave up 3 bases and J gave up 1 base, with 9 bases separating them. Complete variable domain (other parts from reference TRBV3-1 and TRBJ1-1): DTAVSQTPKYLVTQMGNDKSIKCEQNLGHDTMYWYKQDSKKFLKIMFSYNNKELIINETVPNRFSPKSPDKAHLNLHINSLELGDSAVYFCASSHLQGNTEAFFGQGTRLTVV.